A single sample gave rise to the 14 T cell receptor beta chains below, sequenced in a study of T-cell reconstitution after alpha-beta-depleted transplantation in children. The authors prepared the TCRbeta library with unique molecular identifiers. A single record per CDR3 protein comes from TCRdb applying MiXCR to the PCR reads. The table includes some 490,000 distinct CDR3 sequences, approximately 12% detected once. Sequences were derived from PBMCs from the stem cell graft donor, sampled from the stem cell graft. These receptors were collected from a human donor who donated a stem cell graft to a child with combined immunodeficiency.

The table lists this clonotype with many counts. The chain carries TRBV5-5 and TRBJ2-1; D is perhaps TRBD1 (6 bases). V was pared by 3 bases and J by 4 bases, with 17 bases between. Germline V lookup: CDR1 SGHKS, CDR2 YYEKEE (reference sequence). This CDR3 is built from 16 residues. CDR3 loop: CASSSLADRKYNEQFF. Here the CDR3 DNA reads TGTGCCAGCAGCTCACTCGCGGACAGAAAGTACAATGAGCAGTTCTTC.

As regards this clonotype: A much more abundant neighbour one base away suggests this may be a read error. This chain uses TRBV12-3 or TRBV12-4 with TRBJ2-3; D is unclear. The CDR3 is 12 amino acids. Trimming took off 7 bases at V and 1 base at J, with 6 bases between the two ends. The CDR3 DNA follows: TGTGCCAGCAACTGGGGCACAGATACGCAGTATTTT. Translating gives CASNWGTDTQYF.

This clonotype was observed a handful of times. This chain links TRBV7-8 with TRBJ2-7; possible D gene TRBD1, 6 bases. The CDR3 has 15 amino acids. Germline CDR1 and CDR2: SGHVS and FQNEAQ. Trimming removed 2 bases at V and 0 bases at J, with 11 bases between. The CDR3 loop reads CASSLYGDTSYEQYF. Here the CDR3 DNA reads TGTGCCAGCAGCTTATATGGGGACACCTCCTACGAGCAGTACTTC.

This clonotype was detected only a few times. The chain has TRBV3-1 and TRBJ2-5; D unresolved. Trimming took off 3 bases at V and 5 bases at J, with 10 bases between the two ends. The CDR3 sequence is 13 residues long. Germline values: CDR1 LGHDT, CDR2 YNNKEL (reference sequence). The CDR3 bases are TGTGCCAGCAGCCAGTTCTTTGGGGAGACCCAGTACTTC. Its translation is CASSQFFGETQYF.

This chain uses TRBV4-2 with TRBJ1-2; D possibly corresponds to TRBD1 (6 bases). The CDR3 is made up of 15 amino acids. Deletions cut 1 base from V and 6 bases from J, with 15 bases between. Germline CDR1 reads LGHNA; CDR2 reads YNFKEQ. The CDR3 loop is CASSQAQGGGNGYTF. Written as DNA, the CDR3 is TGTGCCAGCAGCCAAGCACAGGGAGGCGGGAATGGCTACACCTTC.

The CDR3 region is CSVGMGLADQQFF. DNA of the CDR3: TGCAGCGTTGGGATGGGACTAGCGGATCAGCAGTTCTTC. The J gene is TRBJ2-1, the V gene TRBV29-1; TRBD2 aligns across 11 bases. Unmatched junction bases numbered 7, after V lost 4 bases and J lost 11 bases. This CDR3 is 13 amino acids long. Germline lookup yields CDR1 SQVTM and CDR2 ANQGSEA.

This clonotype was observed at least ten times. The genes are TRBV4-3 and TRBJ2-7; D gene ambiguous. Germline V gene sequence: CDR1 LGHNA, CDR2 YSLEER. The CDR3 sequence is 15 residues long. V lost 4 bases to trimming and J lost 5 bases, with 18 bases between them. The CDR3 sequence is CASSPSVAPIHEQYF. The CDR3 DNA is TGCGCCAGCAGCCCCTCAGTCGCCCCAATCCACGAGCAGTACTTC.

The V gene is TRBV12-3 or TRBV12-4, the J gene TRBJ1-2; perhaps TRBD1 as D (5 bases). The V gene lost 5 bases and the J gene lost 4 bases, with 8 bases spanning the gap. The CDR3 has 12 amino acids. The CDR3: CASSTGGYGYTF. CDR3 nucleotide sequence: TGTGCCAGCAGTACAGGAGGCTATGGCTACACCTTC.

This chain links TRBV10-3 with TRBJ2-7; 8 bases map to TRBD2. The CDR3 is made up of 12 amino acids. V shed 6 bases and J 5 bases; nucleotides not matched to a gene: 3. Germline-derived CDR1 and CDR2 are ENHRY and SYGVKD. CDR3 DNA: TGTGCCATCAGGCGGGAGGCGGACGAGCAGTACTTC. Translating gives CAIRREADEQYF.

A few counts support this clonotype. The rearrangement joins TRBV6-1 to TRBJ2-3, with D possibly matching TRBD2 (5 bases). CDR3 length equals 16 residues. V was cut by 4 bases and J by 3 bases, with 17 bases left in between. CDR1 is MNHNS, CDR2 SASEGT, per germline. The CDR3 reads CASSAPGMARTDTQYF. CDR3 in DNA: TGTGCCAGCAGTGCCCCGGGGATGGCCAGGACAGATACGCAGTATTTT.

Only a few counts were recorded for this clonotype. The chain carries TRBV10-3 and TRBJ2-1; 9 nucleotides line up with TRBD1. This CDR3 has 16 residues. Trimming at V came to 3 bases and at J to 0 bases, leaving 3 bases not matched to a gene. Germline V gives CDR1 ENHRY, CDR2 SYGVKD. The CDR3 nucleotides read TGTGCCATCAGTGACCACAGGGGGCCCTCCTACAATGAGCAGTTCTTC. Encoded protein: CAISDHRGPSYNEQFF.

The rearrangement joins TRBV12-3 or TRBV12-4 to TRBJ1-3; 12 nucleotides match TRBD1. CDR3 size: 17 residues. Trimming cost V 0 bases and J 5 bases; bases outside gene matches: 5. The chain's CDR3 is CASSLAHRDRGRNTIYF. The CDR3 DNA reads as TGTGCCAGCAGTTTAGCCCACCGGGACAGGGGGCGAAACACCATATATTTT.

This clonotype was picked up many times. The chain links TRBV25-1 to TRBJ2-7, with 7 bases aligning to TRBD1. There are 14 residues in the CDR3. J lost 0 bases, V lost 1 base, and 0 bases had no gene match. Per germline, CDR1 MGHDK and CDR2 SYGVNS. CDR3 sequence: CASSEWDSSYEQYF. The CDR3 DNA sequence: TGTGCCAGCAGTGAATGGGACAGCTCCTACGAGCAGTACTTC.

This clonotype occurred many times. The V call is TRBV10-2, the J call TRBJ2-2; a possible D gene is TRBD2 (5 bases). Trimming stripped 8 bases from V and 2 bases from J, with 9 bases between. CDR3 size: 13 residues. Germline V gene data show CDR1 as WSHSY and CDR2 as SAAADI. The CDR3 loop is CASEGLNTGELFF. CDR3 sequence (DNA): TGCGCCAGCGAGGGTCTTAACACCGGGGAGCTGTTTTTT.